This passage covers 25 T cell receptor beta chains from one sample sequenced in a study of Ad26.COV2.S vaccination and SARS-CoV-2 variants. Specified treatment: over 15 received Ad26.COV2.S at low or high dose, single or two shots; roughly five received placebo; per-sample allocation not given. Samples came from day 63 after the first vaccine or placebo injection. TCRdb's table, derived via immunoSEQ multiplex PCR, lists solely in-frame clones and lacks some. The table lists fewer than 500,000 clones, roughly 90% of them singletons, with about 12% in the top ten. The input for sequencing was peripheral blood, taken in a trial of Ad26.COV2.S vaccine versus placebo. The source of these receptors is a person between 18 and 60 years old who received the Ad26.COV2.S COVID-19 vaccine or a placebo.

This clone was counted between two and nine times. This chain uses TRBV6-5 with TRBJ2-1; 9 bases match TRBD2. This CDR3 has 15 residues. CDR1 is MNHEY and CDR2 is SVGAGI in the germline V gene. V trimming: 2 bases; J trimming: 2 bases; junction bases outside the gene matches: 1. The CDR3 protein is CASSYGTSPYNEQFF. The CDR3 bases are TGTGCCAGCAGTTACGGGACTAGCCCCTACAATGAGCAGTTCTTC.

The J gene is TRBJ2-3, the V gene TRBV5-6; D not resolved. The CDR3 has 13 residues. Germline V gives CDR1 SGHDT, CDR2 YYEEEE. Trimming stripped 3 bases from V and 2 bases from J, with 7 bases between. For the CDR3, the DNA is TGTGCCAGCAGCTACCCGTACACAGATACGCAGTATTTT. It codes for CASSYPYTDTQYF.

This sequence joins TRBV14 and TRBJ1-2, with D unresolved. In germline, CDR1 is SGHDN, CDR2 FVKESK. This CDR3 has 13 amino acids. V lost 8 bases, J lost 4 bases, and 14 bases lay in between. The CDR3 protein is CASSETSPYGYTF. The CDR3, as DNA: TGTGCCAGCTCCGAGACAAGCCCCTATGGCTACACCTTC.

The chain uses TRBV4-2 and TRBJ1-2; D may be TRBD1 (5 bases). Trimming shortened V by 0 bases and J by 4 bases, and 18 bases separated the two germline ends. There are 17 residues in the CDR3. CDR1 and CDR2 (germline): LGHNA, YNFKEQ. CDR3 loop: CASSQEIWGVASYGYTF. DNA for the CDR3: TGTGCCAGCAGCCAAGAGATATGGGGGGTCGCGAGCTATGGCTACACCTTC.

The chain combines TRBV13 with TRBJ2-2, with D perhaps assigned TRBD1 or TRBD2 (5 bases each). There are 16 residues in the CDR3. Germline V gives CDR1 PRHDT, CDR2 FYEKMQ (reference sequence). The ends were cut back, 0 bases at V and 2 bases at J, with 10 bases in the middle. Here the CDR3 reads CASSLGHRTNTGELFF. In DNA form, the CDR3 reads TGTGCCAGCAGCTTAGGGCACAGGACTAACACCGGGGAGCTGTTTTTT.

The rearrangement links TRBV9 to TRBJ1-2; D is uncertain. Germline CDR1 SGDLS, CDR2 YYNGEE. The CDR3 loop spans 14 amino acids. Trimming cost V 0 bases and J 4 bases, with 10 bases left between them. CDR3 DNA sequence: TGTGCCAGCAGCGTAGGGGAGTCTCGCTATGGCTACACCTTC. Its translation is CASSVGESRYGYTF.

The rearrangement joins TRBV11-3 to TRBJ2-1, with D perhaps matching TRBD1 or TRBD2 (5 bases each). The CDR3 spans 16 residues. The germline gives CDR1 SGHNT, CDR2 YENEEA. The V end lost 4 bases, the J end lost 5 bases, and 18 bases lay between the germline ends. The CDR3: CASSSGLSQGHNEQFF. For the CDR3, the DNA is TGTGCCAGCAGCTCGGGGCTAAGTCAAGGACACAATGAGCAGTTCTTC.

The rearrangement joins TRBV23-1 to TRBJ2-7, with D hard to call. TRBV23-1 is classed as an ORF, of uncertain function. This CDR3 has 17 amino acids. The V gene lost 0 bases and the J gene lost 1 base, with 16 bases spanning the gap. The CDR3 is CASSQSPLGSWSYEQYF. CDR3 DNA: TGCGCCAGCAGTCAATCGCCCCTGGGATCTTGGTCCTACGAGCAGTACTTC.

CDR3 protein: CASSFQGESDNEQFF. The CDR3, as DNA: TGTGCCAGCAGCTTTCAGGGAGAGTCCGACAATGAGCAGTTCTTC. This sequence joins TRBV5-6 and TRBJ2-1; D tentatively fits TRBD1 or TRBD2 (5 bases each). V lost 2 bases, J lost 5 bases, and 14 bases lay in between. The germline gives CDR1 SGHDT, CDR2 YYEEEE. CDR3 size: 15 residues.

The rearrangement joins TRBV5-1 to TRBJ2-7; no clear D gene. Germline CDR1 and CDR2: SGHRS and YFSETQ. The CDR3 consists of 12 residues. V was clipped by 4 bases and J by 2 bases, with 7 bases between them. The CDR3 nucleotides read TGCGCCAGCAGCCAGGTTCCCTACGAGCAGTACTTC. Its translation is CASSQVPYEQYF.

The V and J genes are TRBV7-2 and TRBJ2-5, with a possible D match to TRBD2 (6 bases). The CDR3 consists of 19 residues. In germline, CDR1 is SGHTA, CDR2 FQGNSA. V lost 2 bases, J lost 1 base, and 23 bases lay in between. The CDR3 nucleotides are TGTGCCAGCAGCTTAAAAGCCGGGACTTCTTATACGAGCCAAGAGACCCAGTACTTC. Amino acid sequence: CASSLKAGTSYTSQETQYF.

As for this clone: The junction shows a germline mismatch at one end, possibly a read error. This chain links TRBV6-1 with TRBJ2-3; perhaps D is TRBD1 or TRBD2 (7 bases each). This CDR3 spans 17 amino acids. The germline V gene encodes CDR1 MNHNS and CDR2 SASEGT. CDR3 DNA sequence: TGTGCCAGCAGTGCGCCCGATCCCAGGGGGGGCACATATACGCAGTATTTT. Translation gives CASSAPDPRGGTYTQYF.

V and J are TRBV19 and TRBJ1-5, with no clear D. Per germline, CDR1 LNHDA and CDR2 SQIVND (reference sequence). The CDR3 length is 15 residues. The V gene lost 2 bases and the J gene lost 2 bases, with 10 bases spanning the gap. The CDR3 protein is CASSIRFRRNQPQHF. The CDR3 nucleotides are TGTGCCAGTAGTATACGGTTCCGTCGCAATCAGCCCCAGCATTTT.

V and J are TRBV7-8 and TRBJ2-7; tentatively, D is TRBD2 (5 bases). CDR1 is SGHVS, CDR2 FQNEAQ, per germline. V was shortened by 5 bases and J by 0 bases, with 11 bases between the two germline ends. The CDR3 has 14 residues. The CDR3 reads CASSESDFSYEQYF. The CDR3 nucleotides are TGTGCCAGCAGCGAGTCGGACTTCTCCTACGAGCAGTACTTC.

This clone was seen only once. CDR3 bases: TGTGCCACCCAGACTAGCGGGGGATACAATGAGCAGTTCTTC. Translating it yields CATQTSGGYNEQFF. This sequence joins TRBV27 and TRBJ2-1; 12 positions match TRBD2. This CDR3 contains 14 residues. The J segment lost 4 bases and the V segment lost 10 bases, leaving 5 bases of the junction unmatched. Looked up from germline, CDR1 is MNHEY and CDR2 is SMNVEV (reference sequence).

V gene TRBV10-2 combines with J gene TRBJ2-7; the D gene is possibly TRBD2 (5 bases). V shed 6 bases and J shed 4 bases, with 13 bases lying between them. This CDR3 has 13 residues. The V gene's germline CDR1 is WSHSY and CDR2 SAAADI. Here the CDR3 DNA reads TGCGCCAGCAGGGCGGGCTTGGAGTACGAGCAGTACTTC. Protein: CASRAGLEYEQYF.

V gene TRBV5-1 combines with J gene TRBJ2-1, with TRBD2 matching 8 bases. Germline trimming cut 2 bases from V and 6 bases from J; bases unmatched to any gene: 7. CDR1 is SGHRS and CDR2 is YFSETQ in the germline V gene. This CDR3 has 15 residues. CDR3 loop: CASSLIAGRGNEQFF. DNA of the CDR3: TGCGCCAGCAGCTTAATAGCGGGAAGGGGCAATGAGCAGTTCTTC.

This chain joins TRBV28 and TRBJ2-2; a possible D gene is TRBD2 (5 bases). The CDR3 has 12 amino acids. V was pared by 10 bases and J by 2 bases, with 8 bases between. Per the germline V gene, CDR1 is MDHEN and CDR2 is SYDVKM. Here the CDR3 DNA reads TGTGCCACGAGCGGAAACACCGGGGAGCTGTTTTTT. Its translation: CATSGNTGELFF.

The chain combines TRBV9 with TRBJ2-3; D is ambiguous. Trimming left V 0 bases short and J 4 bases short, with 6 bases between. The CDR3 is 13 residues long. In germline, CDR1 is SGDLS, CDR2 YYNGEE. The CDR3 DNA reads as TGTGCCAGCAGCGTAGCTGGGCCAGATACGCAGTATTTT. Encoded protein: CASSVAGPDTQYF.

The chain has TRBV19 and TRBJ1-2; D perhaps matches TRBD1 (5 bases). Trimming removed 2 bases at V and 4 bases at J, with 14 bases between. Per the germline V gene, CDR1 is LNHDA and CDR2 is SQIVND (reference sequence). The CDR3 runs to 15 residues. In DNA, the CDR3 is TGTGCCAGTAGTATACAGGGCATAGGAGGCTATGGCTACACCTTC. Translated: CASSIQGIGGYGYTF. Full variable domain (remainder filled in from reference TRBV19 and TRBJ1-2): DGGITQSPKYLFRKEGQNVTLSCEQNLNHDAMYWYRQDPGQGLRLIYYSQIVNDFQKGDIAEGYSVSREKKESFPLTVTSAQKNPTAFYLCASSIQGIGGYGYTFGSGTRLTVV.

V is TRBV7-2 and J is TRBJ2-3, with 10 bases fitting TRBD2. The germline gives CDR1 SGHTA, CDR2 FQGNSA. V lost 4 bases and J lost 0; bases outside the gene matches: 13. CDR3 length: 19 residues. As DNA, the CDR3 is TGTGCCAGCAGCTCTCGTGGGAGTAGCGGGAGGCGAAGCACAGATACGCAGTATTTT. This encodes CASSSRGSSGRRSTDTQYF.

The V gene is TRBV19, the J gene TRBJ2-2; D is ambiguous. The CDR3 sequence is 13 residues long. Germline V gene data show CDR1 as LNHDA and CDR2 as SQIVND (reference sequence). With 4 bases removed from V and 7 bases from J, the gap between germline ends came to 10 bases. CDR3 in DNA: TGTGCCAGTAGTAAGAGCCAGGTCGGGGAGCTGTTTTTT. This sequence encodes CASSKSQVGELFF.

This chain joins TRBV7-9 and TRBJ2-1, with 12 bases lining up with TRBD2. Trimming took 3 bases from V and 4 from J; bases not matched to a gene: 7. Per the germline V gene, CDR1 is SEHNR and CDR2 is FQNEAQ (reference sequence). CDR3 size: 17 residues. The CDR3 loop reads CASSFGGGLAGYNEQFF. The CDR3 nucleotides are TGTGCCAGCAGCTTTGGGGGCGGACTAGCGGGGTACAATGAGCAGTTCTTC.

CDR3 sequence reads: CASSPMQGAADTQYF. The CDR3 DNA follows: TGTGCCAGCTCACCAATGCAGGGGGCGGCAGATACGCAGTATTTT. V usage is TRBV18 and J usage is TRBJ2-3; TRBD1 aligns across 8 bases. Trimming took 2 bases from V and 4 from J; bases not matched to a gene: 5. The germline V gene encodes CDR1 KGHSH and CDR2 LQKENI. The CDR3 length is 15 residues.

V is TRBV19 and J is TRBJ2-1; 7 bases match TRBD2. This CDR3 contains 14 residues. Germline CDR1 reads LNHDA; CDR2 reads SQIVND (reference sequence). V shed 4 bases and J 4 bases; nucleotides not matched to a gene: 4. DNA for the CDR3: TGTGCCAGTAGTAAGACTAGCCTGTACAATGAGCAGTTCTTC. Translation gives CASSKTSLYNEQFF.